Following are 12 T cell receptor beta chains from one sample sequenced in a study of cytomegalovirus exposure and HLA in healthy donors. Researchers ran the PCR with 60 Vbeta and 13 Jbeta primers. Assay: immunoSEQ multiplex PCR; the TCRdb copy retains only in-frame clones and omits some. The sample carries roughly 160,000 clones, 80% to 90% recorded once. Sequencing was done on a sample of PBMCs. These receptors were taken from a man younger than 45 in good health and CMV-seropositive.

CDR3 loop: CASSLVAGGPYEQYF. The DNA for the CDR3 is TGTGCCAGCAGCTTAGTAGCGGGAGGGCCCTACGAGCAGTACTTC. The chain carries TRBV7-2 and TRBJ2-7; 11 nucleotides match TRBD2. Germline loops: CDR1 SGHTA, CDR2 FQGNSA. The trim removed 1 base at V and 2 bases at J, leaving 1 base unmatched. This CDR3 region has 15 residues. Combining the CDR3 with reference TRBV7-2 and TRBJ2-7 gives the whole variable domain GAGVSQSPSNKVTEKGKDVELRCDPISGHTALYWYRQSLGQGLEFLIYFQGNSAPDKSGLPSDRFSAERTGGSVSTLTIQRTQQEDSAVYLCASSLVAGGPYEQYFGPGTRLTVT.

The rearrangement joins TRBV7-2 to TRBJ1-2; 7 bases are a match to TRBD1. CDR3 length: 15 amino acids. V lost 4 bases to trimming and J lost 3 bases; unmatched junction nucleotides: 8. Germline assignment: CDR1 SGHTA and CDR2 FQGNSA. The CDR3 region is CASSSRTGADYGYTF. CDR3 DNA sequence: TGTGCCAGCAGCTCCCGGACAGGAGCGGACTATGGCTACACCTTC.

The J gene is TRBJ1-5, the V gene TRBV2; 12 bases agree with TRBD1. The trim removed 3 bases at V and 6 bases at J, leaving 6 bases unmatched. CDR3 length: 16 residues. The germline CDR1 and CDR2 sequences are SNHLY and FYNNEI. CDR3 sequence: CASSDLGQGAGQPQHF. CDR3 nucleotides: TGTGCCAGCAGTGATCTGGGACAGGGGGCAGGTCAGCCCCAGCATTTT.

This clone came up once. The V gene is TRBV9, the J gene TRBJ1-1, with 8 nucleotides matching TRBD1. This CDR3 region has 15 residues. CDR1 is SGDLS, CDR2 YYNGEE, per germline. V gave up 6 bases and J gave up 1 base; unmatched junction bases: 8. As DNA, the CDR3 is TGTGCCAGCACCAGATTTGGACAGGGGAACACTGAAGCTTTCTTT. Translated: CASTRFGQGNTEAFF.

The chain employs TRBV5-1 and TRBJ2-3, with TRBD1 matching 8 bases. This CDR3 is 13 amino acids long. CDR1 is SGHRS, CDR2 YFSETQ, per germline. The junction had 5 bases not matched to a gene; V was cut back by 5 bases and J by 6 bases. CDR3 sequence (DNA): TGCGCCAGCAGGACAGGGGTGGGGGATACGCAGTATTTT. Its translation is CASRTGVGDTQYF. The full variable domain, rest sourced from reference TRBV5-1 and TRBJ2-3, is KAGVTQTPRYLIKTRGQQVTLSCSPISGHRSVSWYQQTPGQGLQFLFEYFSETQRNKGNFPGRFSGRQFSNSRSEMNVSTLELGDSALYLCASRTGVGDTQYFGPGTRLTVL.

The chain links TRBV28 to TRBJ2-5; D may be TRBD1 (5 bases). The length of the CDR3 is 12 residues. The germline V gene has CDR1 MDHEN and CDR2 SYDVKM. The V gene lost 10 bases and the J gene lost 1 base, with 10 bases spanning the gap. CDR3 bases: TGTGCCACCAGGGCTTTCCAAGAGACCCAGTACTTC. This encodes CATRAFQETQYF.

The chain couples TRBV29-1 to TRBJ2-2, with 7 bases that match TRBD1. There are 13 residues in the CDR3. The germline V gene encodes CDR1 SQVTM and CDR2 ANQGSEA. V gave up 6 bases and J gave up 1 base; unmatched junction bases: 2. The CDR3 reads CSVGQQNTGELFF. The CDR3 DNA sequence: TGCAGCGTGGGACAGCAGAACACCGGGGAGCTGTTTTTT.

The CDR3 DNA reads TGTGCCAGCAGCCCCACAGGGGACTCTGGGGCCAACGTCCTGACTTTC. Its translation: CASSPTGDSGANVLTF. This chain joins TRBV5-4 and TRBJ2-6, with 7 bases that match TRBD1. The V and J ends lost 4 bases and 0 bases, in that order; junction bases with no gene match: 4. Per the germline V gene, CDR1 is SGHNT and CDR2 is YYREEE (reference sequence). The CDR3 is made up of 16 amino acids.

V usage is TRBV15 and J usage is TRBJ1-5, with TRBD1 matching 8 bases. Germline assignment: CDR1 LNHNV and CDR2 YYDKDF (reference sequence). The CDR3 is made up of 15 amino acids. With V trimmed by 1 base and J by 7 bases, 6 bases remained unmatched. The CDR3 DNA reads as TGTGCCACCAGCAGAGGCCTCGGACAGGGACAGCCCCAGCATTTT. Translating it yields CATSRGLGQGQPQHF. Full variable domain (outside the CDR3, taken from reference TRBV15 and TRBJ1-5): DAMVIQNPRYQVTQFGKPVTLSCSQTLNHNVMYWYQQKSSQAPKLLFHYYDKDFNNEADTPDNFQSRRPNTSFCFLDIRSPGLGDTAMYLCATSRGLGQGQPQHFGDGTRLSIL.

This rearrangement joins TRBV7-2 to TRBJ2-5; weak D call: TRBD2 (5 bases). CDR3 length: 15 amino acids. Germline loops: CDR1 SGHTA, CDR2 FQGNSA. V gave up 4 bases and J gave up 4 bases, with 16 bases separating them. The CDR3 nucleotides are TGTGCCAGCAGCTCCGACTCCCTTGAGGGAGAGACCCAGTACTTC. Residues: CASSSDSLEGETQYF.

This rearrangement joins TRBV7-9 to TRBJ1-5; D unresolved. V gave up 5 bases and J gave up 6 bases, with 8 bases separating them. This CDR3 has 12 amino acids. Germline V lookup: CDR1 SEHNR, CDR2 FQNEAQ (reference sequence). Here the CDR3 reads CASSDSGQPQHF. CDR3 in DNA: TGTGCCAGCAGCGATTCCGGTCAGCCCCAGCATTTT.

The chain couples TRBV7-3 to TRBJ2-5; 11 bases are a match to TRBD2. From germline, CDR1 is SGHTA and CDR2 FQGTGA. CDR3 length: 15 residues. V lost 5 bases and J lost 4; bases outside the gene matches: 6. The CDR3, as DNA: TGTGCCAGCAGCCTCCTAGCGGGAGGACGAGAGACCCAGTACTTC. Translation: CASSLLAGGRETQYF. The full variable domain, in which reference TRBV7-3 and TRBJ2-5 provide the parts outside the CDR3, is GAGVSQTPSNKVTEKGKYVELRCDPISGHTALYWYRQSLGQGPEFLIYFQGTGAADDSGLPNDRFFAVRPEGSVSTLKIQRTERGDSAVYLCASSLLAGGRETQYFGPGTRLLVL.